This TCR beta chain was identified in a study of blood T cell repertoires in COVID-19. Across the whole study: Spain, Italy and the United States supplied samples that represented acute and convalescent COVID-19. PBMCs, B-cell-depleted T cells, or T cells were the source of the cDNA or gDNA that made up the material.

The table came from immunoSEQ multiplex PCR; TCRdb's copy has only in-frame clones and leaves some out. Of about 230,000 clones in the sample, 85% to 90% were seen once. The CDR3 sequence is 15 residues long. Trimming at V came to 0 bases and at J to 9 bases, leaving 7 bases not matched to a gene. Germline-derived CDR1 and CDR2 are SGHNT and YYREEE (reference sequence). Enrolment of Seattle patients took place during active infection, and they were followed longitudinally. This chain joins TRBV5-4 and TRBJ2-1; 9 positions agree with TRBD2. Sequencing used peripheral blood. This TCR derives from a man aged 25-45 years with COVID-19, enrolled during active disease. Written as DNA, the CDR3 is TGTGCCAGCAGCTTGGGGGCGGGAGGGCCAGGTGAGCAGTTCTTC. Its protein is CASSLGAGGPGEQFF.